These T cell receptor beta chains were read from a single sample in a study of shared clonotypes between healthy human individuals. The assay was immunoSEQ multiplex PCR, and TCRdb's table has in-frame clones only and misses some. This repertoire shows about 1,800,000 clones, about 95% found once; its top ten account for 1% to 1.5%. The sequenced sample consisted of naive CD8+ T cells sorted from blood. These receptors all stem from a man between 18 and 35 years old in good health. CDR3s include the opening cysteine and the closing phenylalanine or tryptophan. Each record gives: D gene, V gene, clone size, J gene, CDR3 protein, CDR3 DNA. A D gene is named only where the DNA matches it firmly. The size entry is marked missing in some rows and otherwise reads once, few, many or a size class.

D gene: -; V gene: TRBV30; clone size: -; J gene: TRBJ2-1; CDR3 protein: CAWSVGGDREQFF; CDR3 DNA: TGTGCCTGGAGCGTAGGCGGAGACAGGGAGCAGTTCTTC
D gene: TRBD1; V gene: TRBV5-4; clone size: -; J gene: TRBJ2-3; CDR3 protein: CASSSQGASTDTQYF; CDR3 DNA: TGTGCCAGCAGCTCTCAGGGGGCTAGCACAGATACGCAGTATTTT
D gene: TRBD2; V gene: TRBV2; clone size: -; J gene: TRBJ2-7; CDR3 protein: CASSEDVTSGGDYEQYF; CDR3 DNA: TGTGCCAGCAGTGAAGATGTCACTAGCGGGGGGGACTACGAGCAGTACTTC
D gene: -; V gene: TRBV4-1; clone size: -; J gene: TRBJ1-5; CDR3 protein: CASSQDLGYQPQHF; CDR3 DNA: TGCGCCAGCAGCCAAGATCTGGGATATCAGCCCCAGCATTTT
D gene: -; V gene: TRBV4-1; clone size: -; J gene: TRBJ2-3; CDR3 protein: CASSLGPAATDTQYF; CDR3 DNA: TGCGCCAGCAGCTTAGGTCCAGCGGCGACAGATACGCAGTATTTT
D gene: -; V gene: TRBV10-3; clone size: -; J gene: TRBJ1-2; CDR3 protein: CAISRTLLDGYTF; CDR3 DNA: TGTGCCATCAGTAGGACCCTATTAGATGGCTACACCTTC
D gene: -; V gene: TRBV4-1; clone size: -; J gene: TRBJ2-5; CDR3 protein: CASRRLDEETQYF; CDR3 DNA: TGCGCCAGCAGGCGACTAGACGAAGAGACCCAGTACTTC
D gene: -; V gene: TRBV6-5; clone size: -; J gene: TRBJ2-5; CDR3 protein: CASSAGRPQETQYF; CDR3 DNA: TGTGCCAGCAGTGCCGGGAGACCCCAAGAGACCCAGTACTTC
D gene: TRBD2; V gene: TRBV2; clone size: -; J gene: TRBJ2-3; CDR3 protein: CASSAHSGGATDTQYF; CDR3 DNA: TGTGCCAGCAGTGCTCATAGCGGGGGGGCTACAGATACGCAGTATTTT
D gene: -; V gene: TRBV9; clone size: once; J gene: TRBJ2-1; CDR3 protein: CASSAPDRSTYNEQFF; CDR3 DNA: TGTGCCAGCAGCGCCCCTGACAGGTCGACCTACAATGAGCAGTTCTTC
D gene: -; V gene: TRBV7-2; clone size: -; J gene: TRBJ2-3; CDR3 protein: CASSLVASTDTQYF; CDR3 DNA: TGTGCCAGCAGCTTAGTGGCCAGCACAGATACGCAGTATTTT
D gene: -; V gene: TRBV7-9; clone size: once; J gene: TRBJ1-1; CDR3 protein: CASSSWQVNTEAFF; CDR3 DNA: TGTGCCAGCAGCTCTTGGCAGGTGAACACTGAAGCTTTCTTT
D gene: -; V gene: TRBV19; clone size: -; J gene: TRBJ1-2; CDR3 protein: CASSIEGGALYGYTF; CDR3 DNA: TGTGCCAGTAGTATCGAAGGGGGGGCACTCTATGGCTACACCTTC
D gene: -; V gene: TRBV6-1; clone size: once; J gene: TRBJ2-3; CDR3 protein: CASSEGDDTQYF; CDR3 DNA: TGTGCCAGCAGTGAAGGGGACGATACGCAGTATTTT
D gene: -; V gene: TRBV27; clone size: -; J gene: TRBJ2-2; CDR3 protein: CASSLGLEGRAGELFF; CDR3 DNA: TGTGCCAGCAGTTTAGGTCTAGAGGGAAGGGCCGGGGAGCTGTTTTTT
D gene: TRBD1; V gene: TRBV7-9; clone size: -; J gene: TRBJ2-5; CDR3 protein: CASSPRGRETQYF; CDR3 DNA: TGTGCCAGCAGCCCGAGGGGGCGAGAGACCCAGTACTTC
D gene: -; V gene: TRBV27; clone size: -; J gene: TRBJ2-1; CDR3 protein: CASSDSHKQFF; CDR3 DNA: TGTGCCAGCAGTGATTCACATAAGCAGTTCTTC
D gene: TRBD2; V gene: TRBV6-5; clone size: -; J gene: TRBJ2-3; CDR3 protein: CASKLAAATDTQYF; CDR3 DNA: TGTGCCAGCAAGCTAGCGGCGGCCACAGATACGCAGTATTTT
D gene: -; V gene: TRBV29-1; clone size: -; J gene: TRBJ1-2; CDR3 protein: CSVSGLEPGYTF; CDR3 DNA: TGCAGCGTCTCGGGCCTGGAGCCTGGCTACACCTTC
D gene: TRBD1; V gene: TRBV7-9; clone size: -; J gene: TRBJ2-7; CDR3 protein: CASSLGTGWDEQYF; CDR3 DNA: TGTGCCAGCAGCTTGGGGACAGGGTGGGACGAGCAGTACTTC
D gene: TRBD2; V gene: TRBV5-6; clone size: -; J gene: TRBJ2-2; CDR3 protein: CASSLKREGITGELFF; CDR3 DNA: TGTGCCAGCAGCTTGAAGCGGGAGGGGATTACCGGGGAGCTGTTTTTT
D gene: -; V gene: TRBV28; clone size: -; J gene: TRBJ2-7; CDR3 protein: CASSFRGLNEQYF; CDR3 DNA: TGTGCCAGCAGTTTCAGGGGTCTCAACGAGCAGTACTTC
D gene: TRBD1; V gene: TRBV7-9; clone size: -; J gene: TRBJ2-7; CDR3 protein: CASSFGTGAYEQYF; CDR3 DNA: TGTGCCAGCAGCTTCGGGACAGGGGCCTACGAGCAGTACTTC
D gene: -; V gene: TRBV6-6; clone size: -; J gene: TRBJ2-5; CDR3 protein: CASSHQTSTKEETQYF; CDR3 DNA: TGTGCCAGCAGTCACCAAACCTCTACCAAGGAAGAGACCCAGTACTTC
D gene: -; V gene: TRBV27; clone size: -; J gene: TRBJ2-7; CDR3 protein: CASSLIRGAGEQYF; CDR3 DNA: TGTGCCAGCAGTTTAATCAGGGGGGCGGGCGAGCAGTACTTC
D gene: -; V gene: TRBV30; clone size: -; J gene: TRBJ1-2; CDR3 protein: CAWSVVGADYYGYTF; CDR3 DNA: TGTGCCTGGAGTGTAGTGGGCGCAGATTACTATGGCTACACCTTC
D gene: TRBD1; V gene: TRBV6-5; clone size: -; J gene: TRBJ2-7; CDR3 protein: CASPIGQDSYEQYF; CDR3 DNA: TGTGCCAGCCCCATTGGACAGGACTCCTACGAGCAGTACTTC
D gene: -; V gene: TRBV30; clone size: -; J gene: TRBJ1-6; CDR3 protein: CAWSVVEDSPLHF; CDR3 DNA: TGTGCCTGGAGTGTAGTTGAGGATTCACCCCTCCACTTT
D gene: TRBD1; V gene: TRBV4-3; clone size: -; J gene: TRBJ2-2; CDR3 protein: CASSATGANTGELFF; CDR3 DNA: TGCGCCAGCAGCGCTACAGGGGCGAACACCGGGGAGCTGTTTTTT
D gene: -; V gene: TRBV27; clone size: once; J gene: TRBJ2-3; CDR3 protein: CASSPWDGGGLAQYF; CDR3 DNA: TGTGCCAGCAGTCCCTGGGATGGAGGGGGTTTGGCGCAGTATTTT
D gene: TRBD1; V gene: TRBV6-5; clone size: -; J gene: TRBJ2-1; CDR3 protein: CASSYVSGGTGEQFF; CDR3 DNA: TGTGCCAGCAGTTACGTGTCAGGGGGTACAGGGGAGCAGTTCTTC